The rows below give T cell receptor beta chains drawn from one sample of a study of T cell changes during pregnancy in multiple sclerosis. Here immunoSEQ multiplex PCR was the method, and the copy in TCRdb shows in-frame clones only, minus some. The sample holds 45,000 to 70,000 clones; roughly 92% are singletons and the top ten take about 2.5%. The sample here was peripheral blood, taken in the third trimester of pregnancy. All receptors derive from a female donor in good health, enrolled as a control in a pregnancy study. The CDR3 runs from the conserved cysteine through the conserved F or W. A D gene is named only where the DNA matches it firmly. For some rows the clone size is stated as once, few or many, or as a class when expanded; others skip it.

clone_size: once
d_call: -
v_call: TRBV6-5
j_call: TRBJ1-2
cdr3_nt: TGTGCCAGCAGTTCCTCCGGGAGGGTGAGGAGTCGTGGCTACACCTTC
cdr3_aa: CASSSSGRVRSRGYTF

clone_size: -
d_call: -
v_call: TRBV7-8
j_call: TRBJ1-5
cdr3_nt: TGTGCCAGCAGCTTAGCCCGACAGGTCAATCAGCCCCAGCATTTT
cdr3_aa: CASSLARQVNQPQHF

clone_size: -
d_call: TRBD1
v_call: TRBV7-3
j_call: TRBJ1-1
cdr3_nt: TGTGCCAGCAGCCACGGACAGGGGCGCGTCGCTTTCTTT
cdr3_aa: CASSHGQGRVAFF

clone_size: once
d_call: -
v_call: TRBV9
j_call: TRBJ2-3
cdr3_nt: TGTGCCAGCAGCGTAGATGGAGCTAGTGCAGATACGCAGTATTTT
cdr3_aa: CASSVDGASADTQYF

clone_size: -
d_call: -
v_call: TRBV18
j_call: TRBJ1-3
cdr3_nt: TGTGCCAGCTCACCCCAACGCGAGGGCCGTGGAAACACCATATATTTT
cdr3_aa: CASSPQREGRGNTIYF

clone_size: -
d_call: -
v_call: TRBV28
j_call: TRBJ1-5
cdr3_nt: TGTGCCAGCAGTTTATCCGCGAATCAGCCCCAGCATTTT
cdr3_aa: CASSLSANQPQHF

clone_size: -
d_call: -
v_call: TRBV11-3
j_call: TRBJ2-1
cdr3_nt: TGTGCCAGCAGTCCCACAGGGTCGGGAAAGGGGCAGTTCTTC
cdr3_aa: CASSPTGSGKGQFF

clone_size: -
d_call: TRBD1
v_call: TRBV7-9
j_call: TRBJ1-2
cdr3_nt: TGTGCCAGCAGCTATGGGGACAGGGCGTCGGGCTACACCTTC
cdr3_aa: CASSYGDRASGYTF

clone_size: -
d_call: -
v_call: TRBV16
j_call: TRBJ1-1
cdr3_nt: TGTGCCAGCAGGGGACTGGCGAACACTGAAGCTTTCTTT
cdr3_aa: CASRGLANTEAFF

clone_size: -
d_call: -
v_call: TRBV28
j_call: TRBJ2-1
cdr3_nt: TGTGCCAGCAGTTCACAGTCCTCCTACAATGAGCAGTTCTTC
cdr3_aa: CASSSQSSYNEQFF

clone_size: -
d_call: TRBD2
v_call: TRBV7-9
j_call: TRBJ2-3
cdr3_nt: TGTGCCAGCAGCTTGGGACTAGCAACAGATACGCAGTATTTT
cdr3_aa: CASSLGLATDTQYF

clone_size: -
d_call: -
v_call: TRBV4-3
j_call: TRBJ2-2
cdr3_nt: TGCGCCAGCAGCCGTGCAGGGGGGACCGGGGAGCTGTTTTTT
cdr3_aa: CASSRAGGTGELFF

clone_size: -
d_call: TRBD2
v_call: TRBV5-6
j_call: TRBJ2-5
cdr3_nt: TGTGCCAGCAGCCGACCGACTAGCGGGGGGAAAGAGACCCAGTACTTC
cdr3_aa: CASSRPTSGGKETQYF

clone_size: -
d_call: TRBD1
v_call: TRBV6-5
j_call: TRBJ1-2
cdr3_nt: TGTGCCAGCAGGGGGACAGCAACTAACTATGGCTACACCTTC
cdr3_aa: CASRGTATNYGYTF

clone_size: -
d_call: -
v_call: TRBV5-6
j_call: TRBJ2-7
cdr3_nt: TGTGCCAGCAGCTCCCGGACAGCTCTACCCGAGCAGTACTTC
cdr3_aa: CASSSRTALPEQYF

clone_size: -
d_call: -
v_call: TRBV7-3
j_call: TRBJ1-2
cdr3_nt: -
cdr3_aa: CASSFGMGSLWTF

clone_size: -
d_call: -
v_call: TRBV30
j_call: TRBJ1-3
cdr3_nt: TGTGCCTGGAGTCAGGGTTCGGCTGGAAACACCATATATTTT
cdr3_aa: CAWSQGSAGNTIYF

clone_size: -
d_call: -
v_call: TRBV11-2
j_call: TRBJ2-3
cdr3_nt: TGTGCCAGCAGCTACGGTGGTGTCACAGATACGCAGTATTTT
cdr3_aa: CASSYGGVTDTQYF

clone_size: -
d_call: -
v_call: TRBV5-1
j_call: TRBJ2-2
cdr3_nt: TGCGCCAGCAGCGGGGGACTCAACACCGGGGAGCTGTTTTTT
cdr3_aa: CASSGGLNTGELFF

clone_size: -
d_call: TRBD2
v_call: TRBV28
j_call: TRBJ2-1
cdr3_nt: TGTGCCAGCAGGGTAGCGGGAGACGGCTACAATGAGCAGTTCTTC
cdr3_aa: CASRVAGDGYNEQFF

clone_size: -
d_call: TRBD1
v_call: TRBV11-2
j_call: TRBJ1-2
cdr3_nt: TGTGCCAGCAGCTCACAGGGGGCGCCGGGCTACACCTTC
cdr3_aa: CASSSQGAPGYTF

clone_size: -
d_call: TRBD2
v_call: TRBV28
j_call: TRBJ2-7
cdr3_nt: TGTGCCAGCAGTTTACTCGGGGAGCGGGAGTATAACGAGCAGTACTTC
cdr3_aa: CASSLLGEREYNEQYF

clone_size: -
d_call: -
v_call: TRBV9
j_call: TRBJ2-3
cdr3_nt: TGTGCCAGCAGCGTAGGGCCGGATACGCAGTATTTT
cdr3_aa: CASSVGPDTQYF

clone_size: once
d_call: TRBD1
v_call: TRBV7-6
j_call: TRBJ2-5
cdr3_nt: TGTGCCAGCAGCTTAATGCCGGGACAGGGAGCCGGGGCGGCGACCCAGTACTTC
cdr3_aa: CASSLMPGQGAGAATQYF

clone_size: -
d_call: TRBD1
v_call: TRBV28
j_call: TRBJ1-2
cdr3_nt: TGTGCCAGCACGAACCCAGGGGGCGCGAGCTATGGCTACACCTTC
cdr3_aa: CASTNPGGASYGYTF

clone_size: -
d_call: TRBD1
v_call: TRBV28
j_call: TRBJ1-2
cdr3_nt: TGTGCCAGCAGTTTATCTGACAGGGGGATCTATGGCTACACCTTC
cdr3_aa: CASSLSDRGIYGYTF

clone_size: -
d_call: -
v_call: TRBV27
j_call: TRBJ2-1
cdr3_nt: TGTGCCAGCAGGACAGGGGTATGGGGAGGGAATGAGCAGTTCTTC
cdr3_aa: CASRTGVWGGNEQFF

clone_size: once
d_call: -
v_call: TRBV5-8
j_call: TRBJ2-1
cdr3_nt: TGTGCCAGCAGCTTAGGGAGGAACAATGAGCAGTTCTTC
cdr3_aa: CASSLGRNNEQFF

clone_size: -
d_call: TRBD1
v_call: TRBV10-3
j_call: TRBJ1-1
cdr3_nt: TGTGCCATCTTACAGGGGCTGAACACTGAAGCTTTCTTT
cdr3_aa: CAILQGLNTEAFF

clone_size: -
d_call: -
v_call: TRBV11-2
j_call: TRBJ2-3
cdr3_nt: TGTGCCAGCAGCGAGCCTTACCTGGCGGGGAGCACAGATACGCAGTATTTT
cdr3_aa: CASSEPYLAGSTDTQYF

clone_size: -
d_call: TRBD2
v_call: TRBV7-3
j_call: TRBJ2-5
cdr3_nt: TGTGCCAGCAGCCCTTCCCCGCGGGAGGGCGAAAAGACCCAGTACTTC
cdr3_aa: CASSPSPREGEKTQYF

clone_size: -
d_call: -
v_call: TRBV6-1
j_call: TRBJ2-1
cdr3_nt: TGTGCCAGCAGTGTAGGACAGTTTGTTTTTGAGCAGTTCTTC
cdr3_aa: CASSVGQFVFEQFF

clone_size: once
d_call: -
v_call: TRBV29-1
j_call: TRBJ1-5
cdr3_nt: TGCAGCGTTCTTCCAGGGTACAATCAGCCCCAGCATTTT
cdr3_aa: CSVLPGYNQPQHF

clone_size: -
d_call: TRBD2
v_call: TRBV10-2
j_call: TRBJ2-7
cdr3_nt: TGCGCCAGCGGGGGGACTAGTGGCGCCTACGAGCAGTACTTC
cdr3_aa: CASGGTSGAYEQYF

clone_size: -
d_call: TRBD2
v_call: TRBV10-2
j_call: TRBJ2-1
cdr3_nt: TGCGCCAGCAGTAATAGCGGGAGGGCAGGAAATGAGCAGTTCTTC
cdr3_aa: CASSNSGRAGNEQFF

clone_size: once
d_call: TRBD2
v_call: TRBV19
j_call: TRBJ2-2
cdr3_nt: TGTGCCAGTAGTATAGCGGGAGGCAACACCGGGGAGCTGTTTTTT
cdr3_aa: CASSIAGGNTGELFF

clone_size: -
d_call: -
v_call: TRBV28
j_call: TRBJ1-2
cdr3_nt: TGTGCCAGCAGTTCCCCGGACAAGTTCTATGGCTACACCTTC
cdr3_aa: CASSSPDKFYGYTF

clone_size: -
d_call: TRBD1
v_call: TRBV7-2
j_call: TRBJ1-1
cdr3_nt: TGTGCCAGCAACCACAGGGGGATCACTGAAGCTTTCTTT
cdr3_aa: CASNHRGITEAFF

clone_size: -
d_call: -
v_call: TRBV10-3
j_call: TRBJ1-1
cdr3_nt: TGTGCCATCAGACTTGAAAACACTGAAGCTTTCTTT
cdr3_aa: CAIRLENTEAFF

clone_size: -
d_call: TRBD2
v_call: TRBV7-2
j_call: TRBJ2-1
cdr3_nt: TGTGCCAGCAGCTTAAAGTCCGGGACTAGCGGGAGTAATGAGCAGTTCTTC
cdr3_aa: CASSLKSGTSGSNEQFF

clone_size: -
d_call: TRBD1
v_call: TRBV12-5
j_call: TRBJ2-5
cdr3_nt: TGTGCTAGTGGTTTGCGGGACAGTGGAGAGACCCAGTACTTC
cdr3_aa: CASGLRDSGETQYF

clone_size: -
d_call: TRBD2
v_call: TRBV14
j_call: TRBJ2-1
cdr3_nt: TGTGCCAGCAGCCACAGCGGGGGGGCCGTTGAGCAGTTCTTC
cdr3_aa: CASSHSGGAVEQFF

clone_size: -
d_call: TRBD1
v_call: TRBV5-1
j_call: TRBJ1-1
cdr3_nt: TGCGCCAGCAGCGCGGACAGGGGGGAAGCTTTCTTT
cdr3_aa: CASSADRGEAFF